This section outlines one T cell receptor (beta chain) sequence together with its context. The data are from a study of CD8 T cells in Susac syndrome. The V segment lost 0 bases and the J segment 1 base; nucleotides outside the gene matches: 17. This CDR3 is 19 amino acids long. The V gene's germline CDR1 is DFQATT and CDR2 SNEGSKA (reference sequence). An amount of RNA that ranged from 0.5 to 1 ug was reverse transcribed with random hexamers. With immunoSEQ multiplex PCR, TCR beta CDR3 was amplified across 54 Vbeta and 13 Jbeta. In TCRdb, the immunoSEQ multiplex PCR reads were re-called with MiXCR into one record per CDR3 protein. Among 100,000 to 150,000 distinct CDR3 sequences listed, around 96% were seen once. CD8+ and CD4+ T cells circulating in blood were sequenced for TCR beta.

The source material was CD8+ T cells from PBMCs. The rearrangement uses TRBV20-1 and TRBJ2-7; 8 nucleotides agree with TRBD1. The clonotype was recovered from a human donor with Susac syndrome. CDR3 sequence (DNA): TGCAGTGCTAGAGATCTTGGAACAGGGGGTCATCAATTTTCCTACGAGCAGTACTTC. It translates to CSARDLGTGGHQFSYEQYF.